The 20 T cell receptor beta chains presented below share a single source sample, sequenced in a study of blood T cells in healthy people across ages. A second PCR, run for about 7 to 12 cycles, used a sample-barcoded 5' primer plus a J-beta primer mix. TCRdb redid the calling of the 5' RACE reads with MiXCR, one entry per CDR3 protein. Here the sample spans about 780,000 distinct CDR3 sequences, about 46% being singletons. Input material: blood. The receptor set was obtained from a man older than 75 in good health.

This chain links TRBV20-1 with TRBJ1-2, with 9 bases lining up with TRBD1. V shed 1 base, J shed 4 bases, and the junction held 4 bases outside the gene matches. Germline V gene sequence: CDR1 DFQATT, CDR2 SNEGSKA (reference sequence). The CDR3 is 14 residues long. The CDR3 DNA is TGCAGTGCTAGAGGGACAGGGGAGGTCTATGGCTACACCTTC. Residues: CSARGTGEVYGYTF.

V is TRBV27 and J is TRBJ1-5; D remains unclear. V was pared by 8 bases and J by 7 bases, with 9 bases between. This CDR3 has 11 amino acids. Looked up from germline, CDR1 is MNHEY and CDR2 is SMNVEV (reference sequence). The CDR3 is CASPPFQPQHF. Written as DNA, the CDR3 is TGTGCCAGCCCCCCCTTCCAGCCCCAGCATTTT.

V usage is TRBV2 and J usage is TRBJ2-1; maybe TRBD2 (5 bases). Deletions cut 6 bases from V and 9 bases from J, with 12 bases between. The CDR3 has 12 residues. Germline CDR1 and CDR2: SNHLY and FYNNEI. CDR3: CASSPSGCEQFF. The CDR3 coding sequence is TGTGCCAGCAGCCCATCGGGGTGTGAGCAGTTCTTC.

This clonotype occurred a few times. The chain joins TRBV6-4 to TRBJ2-3; D might be TRBD2 (6 bases). V dropped 2 bases and J dropped 0 bases, with 9 bases sitting between them. This CDR3 contains 15 residues. CDR1 is MRHNA, CDR2 SNTAGT, per germline. CDR3: CASSDASDSTDTQYF. CDR3 nucleotide sequence: TGTGCCAGCAGTGACGCTAGCGACAGCACAGATACGCAGTATTTT.

This clonotype was detected once. Since a far larger clone is one base different, this is likely a read error. The chain is built from TRBV25-1 and TRBJ2-4; D uncertain. The J call may be wrong; the DNA end is better matched by TRBJ2-7. Germline V lookup: CDR1 MGHDK, CDR2 SYGVNS. The CDR3 is made up of 11 amino acids. The CDR3 region is CTSSRAYEQYF. CDR3 nucleotide sequence: TGTACCAGCAGTAGGGCATACGAGCAGTACTTC.

This clonotype came up a few times. V usage is TRBV12-3 or TRBV12-4 and J usage is TRBJ2-5; 10 nucleotides match TRBD2. CDR3 length equals 15 residues. V gave up 3 bases and J gave up 11 bases; unmatched junction bases: 12. This CDR3 is CASSLWLAGDNEQYF. CDR3 sequence (DNA): TGTGCCAGCAGTTTGTGGCTAGCGGGAGACAATGAGCAGTACTTC.

This clonotype was seen ten or more times. DNA of the CDR3: TGTGCCAGCAATACGGGGAGTATCGGTGAGCAGTTCTTC. Protein sequence: CASNTGSIGEQFF. The V call is TRBV6-2 or TRBV6-3, the J call TRBJ2-1; the D gene is possibly TRBD2 (5 bases). Germline V CDR1 and CDR2: MNHEY, SVGEGT. The V end lost 7 bases, the J end lost 9 bases, and 16 bases lay between the germline ends. The CDR3 covers 13 residues.

The gene calls are TRBV5-6 and TRBJ2-5, with TRBD1 matching over 9 bases. Looked up from germline, CDR1 is SGHDT and CDR2 is YYEEEE. There are 16 residues in the CDR3. Trimming at V came to 0 bases and at J to 5 bases, leaving 8 bases not matched to a gene. CDR3 region: CASSLASDRGRETQYF. In DNA form, the CDR3 reads TGTGCCAGCAGCTTGGCGAGCGACAGGGGGAGGGAGACCCAGTACTTC. The whole variable domain, filled in from reference TRBV5-6 and TRBJ2-5, reads DAGVTQSPTHLIKTRGQQVTLRCSPKSGHDTVSWYQQALGQGPQFIFQYYEEEERQRGNFPDRFSGHQFPNYSSELNVNALLLGDSALYLCASSLASDRGRETQYFGPGTRLLVL.

Notes on this clonotype: Germline is not matched at one junction end, which may reflect a read error. CDR3 sequence: CASSPAGTDYGYAF. The CDR3 DNA is TGCGCCAGCAGCCCCGCAGGGACAGACTATGGCTACGCCTTC. The chain links TRBV5-1 to TRBJ1-2; 7 bases match TRBD1. The germline CDR1 and CDR2 sequences are SGHRS and YFSETQ. The CDR3 has 14 amino acids.

The rearrangement joins TRBV20-1 to TRBJ2-1; no clear D gene. The germline gives CDR1 DFQATT, CDR2 SNEGSKA (reference sequence). This CDR3 region has 11 residues. V was trimmed by 0 bases and J by 11 bases, leaving 8 bases between them. CDR3 bases: TGCAGTGCTAGAGATAGTCCTAAGCAGTTCTTC. Encoded protein: CSARDSPKQFF.

The chain is built from TRBV7-2 and TRBJ2-3; no clear D. The germline CDR1 and CDR2 sequences are SGHTA and FQGNSA. The CDR3 contains 16 residues. Between the trimmed V and J ends, which lost 5 bases and 8 bases, there was a span of 23 bases. The CDR3 DNA follows: TGTGCCAGCAGCAGAGAGCTTGCGCAGCGCCGAGGTACGCAGTATTTT. Amino acid sequence: CASSRELAQRRGTQYF. The entire variable domain, with the rest obtained from reference TRBV7-2 and TRBJ2-3, is as follows: GAGVSQSPSNKVTEKGKDVELRCDPISGHTALYWYRQSLGQGLEFLIYFQGNSAPDKSGLPSDRFSAERTGGSVSTLTIQRTQQEDSAVYLCASSRELAQRRGTQYFGPGTRLTVL.

This clonotype was detected only a few times. The chain combines TRBV7-2 with TRBJ2-3; D is perhaps TRBD2 (6 bases). The CDR3 spans 16 residues. Looked up from germline, CDR1 is SGHTA and CDR2 is FQGNSA. Between the trimmed V and J ends, which lost 2 bases and 1 base, there was a span of 13 bases. CDR3: CASSLRRGPGTDTQYF. CDR3 bases: TGTGCCAGCAGCTTAAGGCGGGGTCCAGGCACAGATACGCAGTATTTT.

This sequence joins TRBV20-1 and TRBJ2-1; 10 nucleotides match TRBD2. Germline V gene sequence: CDR1 DFQATT, CDR2 SNEGSKA (reference sequence). The CDR3 is 14 residues long. Germline trimming cut 5 bases from V and 7 bases from J; bases unmatched to any gene: 8. CDR3 amino acids: CSASPGLASNEQFF. Written as DNA, the CDR3 is TGCAGTGCTTCACCGGGACTAGCGAGTAATGAGCAGTTCTTC.

The rearrangement links TRBV6-1 to TRBJ2-6; D is unresolved. The CDR3 runs 15 residues. The germline V gene has CDR1 MNHNS and CDR2 SASEGT. Between the trimmed V and J ends, which lost 7 bases and 4 bases, there was a span of 14 bases. For the CDR3, the DNA is TGTGCCAGCATTGGCTATGGAGCCGGGGCCAACGTCCTGACTTTC. Amino acids: CASIGYGAGANVLTF.

This clonotype was counted only a few times. The chain combines TRBV27 with TRBJ2-4; no definite D call. The V and J ends lost 6 bases and 3 bases respectively, with 9 bases between them. The CDR3 length is 13 residues. Germline CDR1 is MNHEY and CDR2 is SMNVEV (reference sequence). CDR3 loop: CASRPSYKNIQYF. DNA of the CDR3: TGTGCCAGCAGGCCATCCTACAAAAACATTCAGTACTTC.

This clonotype was detected a few times. The V gene is TRBV5-1, the J gene TRBJ2-5; the match to TRBD2 covers 14 bases. This CDR3 has 18 amino acids. Germline CDR1 SGHRS, CDR2 YFSETQ. The V gene end was trimmed by 3 bases and the J gene end by 4 bases; junction bases not matched to a gene: 11. This CDR3 reads CASSSEGLAGERGETQYF. DNA of the CDR3: TGCGCCAGCAGCTCGGAGGGACTAGCGGGAGAGCGGGGAGAGACCCAGTACTTC.

About this clonotype: This may arise from a read error, as a much more abundant clone is one base away. V gene TRBV30 combines with J gene TRBJ2-3; D may be TRBD2 (6 bases). Trimming left V 3 bases short and J 0 bases short, with 10 bases between. Germline CDR1 and CDR2: GTSNPN and SVGIG (reference sequence). The CDR3 runs to 14 residues. CDR3: CAWRRRDSTDTQYF. CDR3 bases: TGTGCCTGGAGAAGGAGGGACAGCACAGATACGCAGTATTTT.

The rearrangement joins TRBV11-2 to TRBJ2-1; TRBD2 matches at 11 bases. Per the germline V gene, CDR1 is SGHAT and CDR2 is FQNNGV. V shed 5 bases and J 4 bases; nucleotides not matched to a gene: 4. This CDR3 spans 15 amino acids. In DNA form, the CDR3 reads TGTGCCAGCAGCATGACTAGCGGGGTTTACAATGAGCAGTTCTTC. As protein: CASSMTSGVYNEQFF.

The chain has TRBV12-3 or TRBV12-4 and TRBJ1-2, with 7 bases fitting TRBD1. Unmatched junction bases numbered 3, after V lost 1 base and J lost 4 bases. The CDR3 spans 14 residues. The CDR3 DNA reads as TGTGCCAGCAGTTTAGGGACAGGCTTCTATGGCTACACCTTC. This codes for CASSLGTGFYGYTF.

This clonotype was counted between two and nine times. The chain carries TRBV10-3 and TRBJ1-2; TRBD1 matches at 7 bases. The ends lost 7 bases at V and 5 bases at J; junction bases unmatched: 10. Germline V gene data show CDR1 as ENHRY and CDR2 as SYGVKD. This CDR3 region has 14 residues. CDR3 DNA sequence: TGTGCCATCACTCCCGGGACAGCCAGTTATGGCTACACCTTC. It is translated as CAITPGTASYGYTF.